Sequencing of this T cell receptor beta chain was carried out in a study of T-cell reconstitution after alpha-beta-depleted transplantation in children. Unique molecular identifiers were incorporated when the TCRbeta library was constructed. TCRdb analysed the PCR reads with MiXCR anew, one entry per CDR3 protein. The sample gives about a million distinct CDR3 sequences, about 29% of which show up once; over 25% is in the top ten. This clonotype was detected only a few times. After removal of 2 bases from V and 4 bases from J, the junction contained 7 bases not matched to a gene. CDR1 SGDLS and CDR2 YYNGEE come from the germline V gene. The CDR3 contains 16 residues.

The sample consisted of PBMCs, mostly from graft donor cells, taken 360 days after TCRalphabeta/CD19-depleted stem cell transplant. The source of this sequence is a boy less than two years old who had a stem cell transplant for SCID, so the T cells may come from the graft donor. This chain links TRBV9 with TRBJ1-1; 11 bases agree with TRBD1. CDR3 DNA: TGTGCCAGCAGCGTCTTTCCGGGACAGGGGGGCACTGAAGCTTTCTTT. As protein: CASSVFPGQGGTEAFF.